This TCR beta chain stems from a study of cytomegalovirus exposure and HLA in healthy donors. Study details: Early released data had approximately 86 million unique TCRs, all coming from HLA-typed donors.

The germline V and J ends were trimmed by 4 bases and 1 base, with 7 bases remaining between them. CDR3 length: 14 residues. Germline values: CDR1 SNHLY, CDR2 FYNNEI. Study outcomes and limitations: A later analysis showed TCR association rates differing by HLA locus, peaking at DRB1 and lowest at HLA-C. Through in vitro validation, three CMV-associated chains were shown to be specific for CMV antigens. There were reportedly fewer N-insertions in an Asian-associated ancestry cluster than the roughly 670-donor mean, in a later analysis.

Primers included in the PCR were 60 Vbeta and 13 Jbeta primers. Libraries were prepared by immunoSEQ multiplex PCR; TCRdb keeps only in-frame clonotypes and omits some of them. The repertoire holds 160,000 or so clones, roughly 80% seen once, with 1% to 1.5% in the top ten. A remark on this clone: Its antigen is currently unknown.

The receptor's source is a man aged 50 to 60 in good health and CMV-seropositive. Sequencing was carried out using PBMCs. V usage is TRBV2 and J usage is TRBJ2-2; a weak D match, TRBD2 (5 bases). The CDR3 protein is CASSGGRNTGELFF. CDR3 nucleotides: TGTGCCAGCAGTGGAGGGAGGAACACCGGGGAGCTGTTTTTT.